The 32 T cell receptor beta chains below come from one sample, sequenced in a study of blood T cell repertoires in COVID-19 (dated by TCRdb to 2020 to 2021). The library was built by means of the immunoSEQ multiplex PCR assay. TCRdb holds this immuneACCESS table with in-frame rearrangements only. Some clones are missing; in checked studies, unresolved V genes explain under half, and the rest has no known cause. This sample holds 120,000 to 150,000 clones; around 82% were observed only once. Together, the top ten hold 7.5% to 8.5% of the sample. Sequenced material: peripheral blood. The receptor set was obtained from a human donor in a cohort sampled during active COVID-19.

The table lists this clone with a count of one. The chain carries TRBV5-5 and TRBJ2-5; the match to TRBD1 covers 12 bases. The J segment lost 4 bases and the V segment lost 3 bases, leaving 4 bases of the junction unmatched. CDR1 is SGHKS and CDR2 is YYEKEE in the germline V gene (reference sequence). This CDR3 is built from 15 residues. As DNA, the CDR3 is TGTGCCAGCAGCTCCCGGGACAGGGGGCGAGAGACCCAGTACTTC. This sequence encodes CASSSRDRGRETQYF.

This sequence joins TRBV3-1 (or the pseudogene TRBV3-2) and TRBJ2-5; TRBD2 aligns across 8 bases. V was clipped by 1 base and J by 5 bases; unmatched bases: 6. This CDR3 contains 15 residues. Germline V CDR1 and CDR2: LGHDT, YNNKEL (reference sequence). The CDR3 sequence: CASSQGSGGLETQYF. Written as DNA, the CDR3 is TGTGCCAGCAGCCAAGGGTCGGGGGGGCTTGAGACCCAGTACTTC.

The chain carries TRBV19 and TRBJ2-7; 12 bases match TRBD1. V lost 5 bases to trimming and J lost 9 bases; unmatched junction nucleotides: 11. This CDR3 has 15 residues. Germline V gives CDR1 LNHDA, CDR2 SQIVND (reference sequence). Here the CDR3 DNA reads TGTGCCAGTAGTGCTTCCGGGACAGGGGGCAGCAGGCAGTACTTC. Translated: CASSASGTGGSRQYF.

This clone has only a few counts. V gene TRBV5-1 combines with J gene TRBJ1-1; 7 nucleotides align to TRBD1. CDR3 length: 15 amino acids. V dropped 0 bases and J dropped 1; count of bases not matched to a gene: 3. The germline V gene encodes CDR1 SGHRS and CDR2 YFSETQ. DNA of the CDR3: TGCGCCAGCAGCTTGGGTGGGACAGAGAACACTGAAGCTTTCTTT. This gives the protein CASSLGGTENTEAFF.

The chain links TRBV29-1 to TRBJ2-3, with D possibly matching TRBD1 (6 bases). Trimming took 4 bases from V and 4 from J, leaving 12 bases between them. The CDR3 is made up of 13 amino acids. Germline CDR1 and CDR2: SQVTM and ANQGSEA. CDR3 amino acids: CSVAGGGSDTQYF. The DNA for the CDR3 is TGCAGCGTTGCTGGGGGCGGGTCAGATACGCAGTATTTT.

This clone was seen only a few times. The V call is TRBV29-1, the J call TRBJ2-5; D gene uncertain. The CDR3 is 12 residues long. CDR1 is SQVTM, CDR2 ANQGSEA, per germline. V shed 2 bases and J shed 5 bases, with 9 bases lying between them. As DNA, the CDR3 is TGCAGCGTTGAAATCCCGTCGGAGACCCAGTACTTC. This gives the protein CSVEIPSETQYF. The full variable domain, with the rest looked up from reference TRBV29-1 and TRBJ2-5, is SAVISQKPSRDICQRGTSLTIQCQVDSQVTMMFWYRQQPGQSLTLIATANQGSEATYESGFVIDKFPISRPNLTFSTLTVSNMSPEDSSIYLCSVEIPSETQYFGPGTRLLVL.

This clone showed up just a few times. The rearrangement uses TRBV7-3 and TRBJ1-1, with 7 nucleotides matching TRBD1. CDR1 and CDR2 from the germline V gene are SGHTA and FQGTGA. CDR3 length: 15 amino acids. V shed 5 bases and J 0 bases; nucleotides not matched to a gene: 6. CDR3 loop: CASSKTGTVNTEAFF. In DNA form, the CDR3 reads TGTGCCAGCAGCAAAACCGGGACAGTGAACACTGAAGCTTTCTTT.

This clone was detected only a few times. This chain links TRBV7-4 with TRBJ1-3; D not certain. The CDR3 is made up of 14 amino acids. CDR1 and CDR2 from the germline V gene are SGHVT and SQSDAQ. Trimming took 6 bases from V and 3 from J, leaving 12 bases between them. The CDR3: CASSTQFFGNTIYF. CDR3 coding DNA: TGTGCCAGCAGTACACAATTCTTTGGAAACACCATATATTTT.

CDR3 in DNA: TGTGCCAGCAGCCCCACAGGGGCTACAGAGACCCAGTACTTC. Protein sequence: CASSPTGATETQYF. The chain is built from TRBV5-6 and TRBJ2-5; 7 bases fit TRBD1. Germline CDR1 SGHDT, CDR2 YYEEEE. Germline trimming cut 4 bases from V and 4 bases from J; bases unmatched to any gene: 7. The CDR3 loop spans 14 amino acids.

V is TRBV4-1 and J is TRBJ1-1; TRBD1 matches 7 bases. V was clipped by 6 bases and J by 5 bases; unmatched bases: 6. This CDR3 has 13 residues. Germline CDR1 and CDR2: MGHRA and YSYEKL. The CDR3 here is CASRGQGVTEAFF. For the CDR3, the DNA is TGCGCCAGCAGGGGGCAGGGGGTAACTGAAGCTTTCTTT.

The chain links TRBV6-5 to TRBJ2-7; unclear D gene. The V gene lost 2 bases and the J gene lost 0 bases, with 8 bases spanning the gap. Per the germline V gene, CDR1 is MNHEY and CDR2 is SVGAGI. This CDR3 is 14 amino acids long. In nucleotides, the CDR3 is TGTGCCAGCAGTTACGCGGAGAGCTCCTACGAGCAGTACTTC. Translating gives CASSYAESSYEQYF.

The gene calls are TRBV5-1 and TRBJ1-2; the match to TRBD1 covers 10 bases. The CDR3 extends over 17 amino acids. Germline CDR1 and CDR2: SGHRS and YFSETQ. Germline trimming cut 2 bases from V and 6 bases from J; bases unmatched to any gene: 13. Here the CDR3 reads CASSFGEGQGLLDGYTF. As DNA, the CDR3 is TGCGCCAGCAGCTTTGGGGAGGGACAGGGGTTACTGGATGGCTACACCTTC. Drawing the rest from reference TRBV5-1 and TRBJ1-2, the complete variable domain is KAGVTQTPRYLIKTRGQQVTLSCSPISGHRSVSWYQQTPGQGLQFLFEYFSETQRNKGNFPGRFSGRQFSNSRSEMNVSTLELGDSALYLCASSFGEGQGLLDGYTFGSGTRLTVV.

In its sample, this clone was seen many times. The chain employs TRBV11-1 and TRBJ1-2; 10 nucleotides match TRBD1. Trimming removed 5 bases from V and 8 bases from J; junction bases left unmatched: 5. Germline lookup yields CDR1 SGHAT and CDR2 FQDESV (reference sequence). This CDR3 comprises 13 residues. CDR3 protein: CASSGDRGMGYTF. CDR3 nucleotides: TGTGCCAGCAGCGGGGACAGGGGAATGGGCTACACCTTC. Together with reference TRBV11-1 and TRBJ1-2, the CDR3 gives the full variable domain: EAEVAQSPRYKITEKSQAVAFWCDPISGHATLYWYRQILGQGPELLVQFQDESVVDDSQLPKDRFSAERLKGVDSTLKIQPAELGDSAMYLCASSGDRGMGYTFGSGTRLTVV.

The V gene is TRBV7-9, the J gene TRBJ1-1; TRBD1 matches at 7 bases. The CDR3 has 14 residues. Trimming removed 2 bases from V and 0 bases from J; junction bases left unmatched: 0. In germline, CDR1 is SEHNR, CDR2 FQNEAQ (reference sequence). The CDR3 sequence is CASSLQGVNTEAFF. Here the CDR3 DNA reads TGTGCCAGCAGCTTACAGGGGGTGAACACTGAAGCTTTCTTT.

The table lists this clone with a few counts. V and J are TRBV6-5 and TRBJ2-1; 12 nucleotides agree with TRBD2. The V gene end was trimmed by 4 bases and the J gene end by 7 bases; junction bases not matched to a gene: 5. Germline V gene lookup returns CDR1 MNHEY and CDR2 SVGAGI. The CDR3 totals 15 residues. The CDR3 loop is CASSLLAGGRNEQFF. The CDR3 coding sequence is TGTGCCAGCAGTTTACTAGCGGGGGGAAGGAATGAGCAGTTCTTC.

The rearrangement links TRBV12-3 or TRBV12-4 to TRBJ1-1; D is unresolved. The V and J ends lost 6 bases and 0 bases respectively, with 8 bases between them. The CDR3 has 13 amino acids. CDR3 sequence reads: CASRREMNTEAFF. The CDR3 DNA is TGTGCCAGCAGGCGGGAGATGAACACTGAAGCTTTCTTT.

This chain links TRBV9 with TRBJ1-3; the D gene is possibly TRBD1 (5 bases). The germline gives CDR1 SGDLS, CDR2 YYNGEE. V was clipped by 3 bases and J by 4 bases, with 17 bases between them. This CDR3 has 16 amino acids. CDR3 bases: TGTGCCAGCAGCGCTCTTGGCAGGGTATCAGGAAACACCATATATTTT. Encoded protein: CASSALGRVSGNTIYF.

CDR3 bases: TGTGCCAGCAGGCCAGGGGCTAGCTCCTATAATTCACCCCTCCACTTT. This gives the protein CASRPGASSYNSPLHF. This chain uses TRBV6-6 with TRBJ1-6, with a tentative D call TRBD1 (6 bases). Germline-derived CDR1 and CDR2 are MNHNY and SVGAGI (reference sequence). The V and J ends lost 6 bases and 0 bases respectively, with 12 bases between them. This CDR3 comprises 16 residues.

The gene calls are TRBV2 and TRBJ1-1, with D possibly being TRBD1 (5 bases). The V and J ends lost 7 bases and 1 base respectively, with 10 bases between them. Germline CDR1 is SNHLY and CDR2 is FYNNEI. The CDR3 sequence is 13 residues long. CDR3 nucleotides: TGTGCCAGCAACCGACAGCCGAACACTGAAGCTTTCTTT. Translation gives CASNRQPNTEAFF.

This chain links TRBV29-1 with TRBJ2-7, with D perhaps TRBD2 (5 bases). V shed 2 bases and J shed 7 bases, with 9 bases lying between them. CDR3 size: 11 residues. The germline V gene has CDR1 SQVTM and CDR2 ANQGSEA. Here the CDR3 reads CSVESAGEQYF. The DNA of the CDR3 is TGCAGCGTTGAAAGCGCGGGTGAGCAGTACTTC.

The rearrangement joins TRBV29-1 to TRBJ2-2; a weak D match, TRBD1 (5 bases). The CDR3 is 14 residues long. Trimming cost V 4 bases and J 2 bases, with 11 bases left between them. Germline V gene lookup returns CDR1 SQVTM and CDR2 ANQGSEA. The CDR3 is CSVADSLNTGELFF. The DNA of the CDR3 is TGCAGCGTTGCTGACAGCCTTAACACCGGGGAGCTGTTTTTT.

The table lists this clone with a count of one. V usage is TRBV7-2 and J usage is TRBJ2-7, with D unclear. The CDR3 length is 13 residues. V was trimmed by 5 bases and J by 2 bases, leaving 10 bases between them. Per germline, CDR1 SGHTA and CDR2 FQGNSA. The CDR3 nucleotides read TGTGCCAGCAGCCAACAGAATACCTACGAGCAGTACTTC. It translates to CASSQQNTYEQYF.

The V gene is TRBV11-3, the J gene TRBJ2-6; 8 bases match TRBD1. Losses at the gene ends were 5 bases for V and 1 base for J; bases not matched to a gene: 4. This CDR3 comprises 16 residues. CDR1 and CDR2 (germline): SGHNT, YENEEA. CDR3 nucleotide sequence: TGTGCCAGCAGCCTAGGACAGGGTTCTGGGGCCAACGTCCTGACTTTC. Translated, it gives CASSLGQGSGANVLTF.

V and J are TRBV7-9 and TRBJ1-1, with a weak D call TRBD1 (5 bases). Per germline, CDR1 SEHNR and CDR2 FQNEAQ (reference sequence). The CDR3 sequence is 12 residues long. V was trimmed by 5 bases and J by 7 bases, leaving 11 bases between them. For the CDR3, the DNA is TGTGCCAGCAGCCGTACTGACAGTGAAGCTTTCTTT. This gives the protein CASSRTDSEAFF.

The chain is built from TRBV25-1 and TRBJ2-5; possible D gene TRBD2, 5 bases. With 1 base removed from V and 5 bases from J, the gap between germline ends came to 14 bases. CDR1 is MGHDK and CDR2 is SYGVNS in the germline V gene. The CDR3 is 15 amino acids. The CDR3 nucleotides read TGTGCCAGCAGTGAATTGAAGGGAGCCCCGGAGACCCAGTACTTC. Residues: CASSELKGAPETQYF.

The J gene is TRBJ1-1, the V gene TRBV6-5; 9 bases agree with TRBD1. This CDR3 is 14 amino acids long. Germline CDR1 is MNHEY and CDR2 is SVGAGI. The V and J ends lost 6 bases and 3 bases, in that order; junction bases with no gene match: 5. The CDR3 sequence is CASSAQGADTEAFF. In DNA, the CDR3 is TGTGCCAGCAGCGCACAGGGGGCAGACACTGAAGCTTTCTTT.

The chain carries TRBV7-9 and TRBJ2-1; 7 bases line up with TRBD1. CDR1 and CDR2 from the germline V gene are SEHNR and FQNEAQ (reference sequence). The CDR3 consists of 15 residues. J gave up 0 bases and V 5 bases, and 4 bases lay outside the gene matches. The DNA for the CDR3 is TGTGCCAGCAGCCCTGACAGGGACTCCTACAATGAGCAGTTCTTC. Protein: CASSPDRDSYNEQFF.

J is TRBJ2-5 and V is TRBV27, with 9 bases that match TRBD2. From germline, CDR1 is MNHEY and CDR2 SMNVEV (reference sequence). The CDR3 has 17 amino acids. Losses at the gene ends were 9 bases for V and 1 base for J; bases not matched to a gene: 15. CDR3 sequence (DNA): TGTGCCAGTAGTAGGAGGGTAGCGGGGGCCCTCCAAGAGACCCAGTACTTC. Encoded protein: CASSRRVAGALQETQYF.

The V gene is TRBV19, the J gene TRBJ1-2; 7 bases are a match to TRBD1. CDR1 and CDR2 (germline): LNHDA, SQIVND (reference sequence). The CDR3 runs to 13 residues. V trimming: 5 bases; J trimming: 8 bases; junction bases outside the gene matches: 8. CDR3 DNA: TGTGCCAGTAGTGCAATCCAGGGGGTCGGCTACACCTTC. It encodes CASSAIQGVGYTF.

A few counts support this clone. The chain uses TRBV6-6 and TRBJ2-7, with a weak D call TRBD1 (6 bases). Germline-derived CDR1 and CDR2 are MNHNY and SVGAGI (reference sequence). V shed 5 bases and J shed 3 bases, with 11 bases lying between them. The CDR3 contains 13 residues. As DNA, the CDR3 is TGTGCCAGCAGTAATACAGGGCACTACGAGCAGTACTTC. Protein sequence: CASSNTGHYEQYF.

This clone occurred a few times. V is TRBV11-2 and J is TRBJ2-1, with 9 nucleotides matching TRBD2. V was clipped by 5 bases and J by 7 bases; unmatched bases: 9. CDR1 is SGHAT and CDR2 is FQNNGV in the germline V gene. The CDR3 length is 15 residues. The CDR3 reads CASSQLGGGGNEQFF. In DNA form, the CDR3 reads TGTGCCAGCAGCCAGTTGGGCGGGGGGGGTAATGAGCAGTTCTTC.

This rearrangement joins TRBV5-6 to TRBJ2-5; the match to TRBD1 covers 9 bases. This CDR3 has 16 residues. Trimming at V came to 0 bases and at J to 3 bases, leaving 6 bases not matched to a gene. In germline, CDR1 is SGHDT, CDR2 YYEEEE. As DNA, the CDR3 is TGTGCCAGCAGCTTGGTGGCGACAGGGGGTAAAGAGACCCAGTACTTC. It translates to CASSLVATGGKETQYF.